This TCR beta chain was recovered during a study of CD8 T cell repertoires and HIV-1 epitope variants. Sequencing used immunoSEQ multiplex PCR; TCRdb keeps in-frame clones, though not all of them. The sample includes several thousand clones, 65% seen only once; the top ten take roughly 44%. V gave up 5 bases and J gave up 1 base; unmatched junction bases: 9. Germline V gene sequence: CDR1 SGHAT, CDR2 FQNNGV. The CDR3 length is 16 residues. Remarks on this clone: Its specificity is unknown.

The genes are TRBV11-2 and TRBJ2-7; 9 nucleotides match TRBD1. This TCR derives from a male donor with HIV. The sequenced sample was cultured CD8+ T cells derived from PBMCs. The CDR3 nucleotides are TGTGCCAGCAGCGACGGACAGGGGTTCGGGTCCTACGAGCAGTACTTC. Its protein product is CASSDGQGFGSYEQYF.